This T cell receptor beta chain was obtained from a study of high-grade serous ovarian cancer treatment subgroups (dated by TCRdb to about 2021). With respect to the entire study: A mean of roughly 14,000 reads and 7,494 unique TCR beta rearrangements per sample was generated by sequencing. The study examined TCR beta repertoires in high-grade serous ovarian cancer patients who were grouped under a laparoscopic triage algorithm by complete gross resection or by neoadjuvant chemotherapy response. One primary tumor sample and two metastatic tumor samples were contributed by each patient, so that fewer than 95 samples were obtained in total. A cohort of roughly 30 patients was included: some ten with no residual disease after primary surgery (R0), some ten who were excellent NACT responders, and some ten who were poor NACT responders. What the research found in general, with its limitations: Repertoire similarity ranging from about 0.095 to 0.79 was observed between tumors from the same patient, whereas almost no similarity was observed between different patients. The TCR repertoire analyses centered on CDR3, and CDR1 and CDR2 were not analyzed. Bulk tumor TCR sequencing lacked spatial information, limiting insight into HGSC tumor complexity and diversity. Neoantigen level correlated positively with TCR clonal relatedness, and copy number variation and mutation load from whole-genome sequencing showed a positive trend with TCR clonal relatedness.

The approximately 100 tumor samples were subjected to high-throughput TCR profiling using ImmunoSEQ. In the authors' own workflow: Richness (unique productive sequences), clonality, evenness and relatedness were included as repertoire diversity metrics, and similarity between samples was assessed with the Bhattacharyya coefficient. In a sensitivity analysis, TCRs with fewer than two reads were excluded, and consistent conclusions were obtained. TCRdb provides this immuneACCESS table in a form limited to in-frame rearrangements. Some clones are lacking; in checked studies, under half of them reflect an unresolved V gene, and why the rest are absent is not known. The V and J calls and clone size come from that table; D and trimming were worked out from the DNA. The sample table contains 10,000 to 13,000 clones; only one count was recorded for around 83% of them. The ten biggest clones cover under 8% of the sample.

According to the germline V gene (reference sequence), CDR1 reads SGHKS and CDR2 reads YYEKEE. The CDR3 sequence holds 15 residues, the cysteine and phenylalanine included. Only the CDR3 region is kept as DNA, spanning 45 bases read in frame from base 1. The junction shows trimming of 1 base on V and 0 bases on J, plus 10 bases between the germline ends. Tumor samples were collected prior to definitive surgery or chemotherapy. Genomic DNA was extracted by the MD Anderson Biospecimen Extraction Resource, and TCR sequencing was done by the MD Anderson Cancer Genomics Laboratory. The count of this clone is one. It lacks a known antigen. It has no much larger one-base neighbor in the sample; base qualities were not kept.

The source material was tumor tissue. The receptor was isolated from a human donor with high-grade serous ovarian cancer. The V and J genes are TRBV5-5 and TRBJ1-2; no D gene is confidently identified. The DNA sequence is TGTGCCAGCAGCTTGATAAGGGAAACTAACTATGGCTACACCTTC. Translated, it reads CASSLIRETNYGYTF. With the portions outside the CDR3 filled from the reference TRBV5-5 and TRBJ1-2 genes, the complete variable region becomes DAGVTQSPTHLIKTRGQQVTLRCSPISGHKSVSWYQQVLGQGPQFIFQYYEKEERGRGNFPDRFSARQFPNYSSELNVNALLLGDSALYLCASSLIRETNYGYTFGSGTRLTVV.